These 19 T cell receptor beta chains were sequenced from one sample in a study of T cells in Graves' hyperthyroidism and ophthalmopathy. RNA transcripts provided the source from which TCR beta CDR3 regions were amplified. Primed by the HTBI set, a first-round RT-PCR was run on the TCR CDR3. TCRdb independently ran MiXCR on the multiplex PCR reads; one entry per CDR3 protein. The table includes a few hundred thousand distinct CDR3 sequences, approximately 14% detected once. The sequenced sample was blood. These receptors were obtained from a woman aged 18-29 years with Graves' hyperthyroidism.

In its sample, this clonotype was seen a few times. V gene TRBV15 combines with J gene TRBJ2-7; 11 bases line up with TRBD2. The CDR3 runs 16 residues. The J segment lost 4 bases and the V segment lost 0 bases, leaving 5 bases of the junction unmatched. Germline loops: CDR1 LNHNV, CDR2 YYDKDF (reference sequence). CDR3 protein: CATSRDPGTSGYEQYF. The CDR3 DNA is TGTGCCACCAGCAGAGATCCCGGGACTAGCGGATACGAGCAGTACTTC. The variable domain in full, completed from reference TRBV15 and TRBJ2-7, reads DAMVIQNPRYQVTQFGKPVTLSCSQTLNHNVMYWYQQKSSQAPKLLFHYYDKDFNNEADTPDNFQSRRPNTSFCFLDIRSPGLGDTAMYLCATSRDPGTSGYEQYFGPGTRLTVT.

The chain is built from TRBV6-2 or TRBV6-3 and TRBJ2-7; weak D call: TRBD2 (5 bases). Trimming took off 0 bases at V and 5 bases at J, with 8 bases between the two ends. Looked up from germline, CDR1 is MNHEY and CDR2 is SVGEGT. The CDR3 is made up of 13 amino acids. In DNA form, the CDR3 reads TGTGCCAGCAGTTACTCGGAGGAGGACGAGCAGTACTTC. Translation: CASSYSEEDEQYF.

The rearrangement uses TRBV9 and TRBJ1-3; D is ambiguous. Deletions cut 4 bases from V and 0 bases from J, with 20 bases between. CDR1 is SGDLS and CDR2 is YYNGEE in the germline V gene. The CDR3 spans 18 residues. This CDR3 reads CASSPRATAGISGNTIYF. CDR3 DNA sequence: TGTGCCAGCAGCCCTCGCGCCACCGCAGGCATCTCTGGAAACACCATATATTTT.

This clonotype was detected many times. The rearrangement joins TRBV19 to TRBJ2-5; TRBD1 is a possible D gene (5 bases). Between the trimmed V and J ends, which lost 5 bases and 5 bases, there was a span of 12 bases. CDR1 and CDR2 (germline): LNHDA, SQIVND (reference sequence). The CDR3 is 13 residues long. The CDR3 coding sequence is TGTGCCAGTAGTCAAGGGGTGCGGGAGACCCAGTACTTC. This translates into CASSQGVRETQYF.

This chain connects TRBV19 to TRBJ2-4; 15 bases agree with TRBD2. Germline V gene sequence: CDR1 LNHDA, CDR2 SQIVND (reference sequence). V shed 10 bases, J shed 8 bases, and the junction held 6 bases outside the gene matches. The CDR3 runs 14 residues. CDR3 sequence reads: CATHGLAGGHIQYF. The CDR3 DNA reads as TGTGCCACCCACGGACTAGCGGGAGGGCACATTCAGTACTTC. The variable domain in full, completed from reference TRBV19 and TRBJ2-4, reads DGGITQSPKYLFRKEGQNVTLSCEQNLNHDAMYWYRQDPGQGLRLIYYSQIVNDFQKGDIAEGYSVSREKKESFPLTVTSAQKNPTAFYLCATHGLAGGHIQYFGAGTRLSVL.

The table lists this clonotype with many counts. The V and J genes are TRBV27 and TRBJ1-6; no reliable D call. Looked up from germline, CDR1 is MNHEY and CDR2 is SMNVEV (reference sequence). Trimming removed 5 bases from V and 9 bases from J, with 14 bases in between. This CDR3 has 14 amino acids. CDR3 region: CASSPREAGSPLHF. The CDR3, as DNA: TGTGCCAGCAGTCCCCGCGAGGCTGGTTCACCCCTCCACTTT.

This clonotype was observed many times. J is TRBJ2-7 and V is TRBV6-2 or TRBV6-3; TRBD2 matches at 8 bases. Germline lookup yields CDR1 MNHEY and CDR2 SVGEGT. Trimming at V came to 6 bases and at J to 0 bases, leaving 4 bases not matched to a gene. The CDR3 is 14 amino acids. The CDR3 protein is CASRRGALSYEQYF. CDR3 DNA sequence: TGTGCCAGCAGGCGGGGGGCGCTCTCCTACGAGCAGTACTTC.

The sample holds many counts of this clonotype. The rearrangement joins TRBV12-3 or TRBV12-4 to TRBJ1-3; D unclear. CDR3 length: 16 amino acids. V lost 3 bases and J lost 0, with 12 bases in between. CDR3 bases: TGTGCCAGCAGTTTGGGGTCCGGCGTCTCTGGAAACACCATATATTTT. It specifies CASSLGSGVSGNTIYF.

This clonotype was observed at least ten times. The rearrangement uses TRBV5-6 and TRBJ2-7; 7 bases are shared with TRBD1. The trim removed 4 bases at V and 5 bases at J, leaving 6 bases unmatched. The CDR3 covers 13 residues. Germline lookup yields CDR1 SGHDT and CDR2 YYEEEE. CDR3 bases: TGTGCCAGCAGCGCCGGGACAGTAAACGAGCAGTACTTC. The encoded protein is CASSAGTVNEQYF.

As concerns this clonotype: The junction differs from germline at one of its ends, possibly a read error. The chain couples TRBV3-1 to TRBJ1-4; D uncertain. This CDR3 spans 15 amino acids. The germline gives CDR1 LGHDT, CDR2 YNNKEL (reference sequence). The DNA for the CDR3 is TGTGGCAGCAGCCAGGACGTTGGCACTAATGAAAAACTGTTTTTT. This gives the protein CGSSQDVGTNEKLFF.

This clonotype was counted ten times or more. V is TRBV3-1 and J is TRBJ1-2, with D possibly TRBD1 on 6 matching bases. Germline CDR1 reads LGHDT; CDR2 reads YNNKEL (reference sequence). The germline V and J ends were trimmed by 0 bases and 8 bases, with 10 bases remaining between them. This CDR3 has 13 amino acids. The CDR3 reads CASSQEDRWGYTF. The CDR3 DNA reads TGTGCCAGCAGCCAAGAAGACAGGTGGGGCTACACCTTC.

This clonotype has ten or more counts. This chain joins TRBV12-3 or TRBV12-4 and TRBJ2-2; D may be TRBD2 (5 bases). CDR3 length: 13 amino acids. The germline V and J ends were trimmed by 6 bases and 6 bases, with 11 bases remaining between them. CDR3 protein: CASRPTSSGELFF. The CDR3 DNA is TGTGCCAGCAGACCCACTAGTTCCGGGGAGCTGTTTTTT.

This clonotype appeared many times. The chain has TRBV3-1 and TRBJ1-2; no firm D call. Germline CDR1 LGHDT, CDR2 YNNKEL (reference sequence). V lost 1 base to trimming and J lost 8 bases, with 11 bases between them. CDR3 length: 13 residues. CDR3: CASSQATVTGYTF. The DNA for the CDR3 is TGTGCCAGCAGCCAAGCCACGGTGACAGGCTACACCTTC.

This clonotype showed up many times. The rearrangement uses TRBV29-1 and TRBJ2-5; TRBD2 agrees at 9 bases. CDR1 is SQVTM, CDR2 ANQGSEA, per germline. The CDR3 sequence is 14 residues long. Unmatched junction bases numbered 8, after V lost 4 bases and J lost 5 bases. CDR3 protein: CSVGSGSTGETQYF. The CDR3 nucleotides are TGCAGCGTTGGTAGCGGGAGTACGGGCGAGACCCAGTACTTC. Together with reference TRBV29-1 and TRBJ2-5, the CDR3 gives the full variable domain: SAVISQKPSRDICQRGTSLTIQCQVDSQVTMMFWYRQQPGQSLTLIATANQGSEATYESGFVIDKFPISRPNLTFSTLTVSNMSPEDSSIYLCSVGSGSTGETQYFGPGTRLLVL.

This chain connects TRBV7-2 to TRBJ2-1; maybe TRBD2 (6 bases). Germline lookup yields CDR1 SGHTA and CDR2 FQGNSA. Trimming left V 5 bases short and J 3 bases short, with 26 bases between. The CDR3 loop spans 19 amino acids. CDR3 amino acids: CASSHLAEPGDHDYNEQFF. CDR3 nucleotides: TGTGCCAGCAGCCACCTTGCCGAACCGGGAGACCATGACTACAATGAGCAGTTCTTC.

This clonotype appeared many times. The V gene is TRBV6-1, the J gene TRBJ1-1; 7 bases are shared with TRBD1. CDR1 is MNHNS, CDR2 SASEGT, per germline. After removal of 6 bases from V and 1 base from J, the junction contained 5 bases not matched to a gene. This CDR3 contains 14 residues. The CDR3 protein is CASRSTGANTEAFF. CDR3 nucleotide sequence: TGTGCCAGCAGATCAACAGGGGCGAACACTGAAGCTTTCTTT.

In its sample, this clonotype was seen many times. J is TRBJ1-6 and V is TRBV9; D remains unclear. V was trimmed by 4 bases and J by 8 bases, leaving 10 bases between them. The CDR3 is made up of 13 amino acids. Germline V gene sequence: CDR1 SGDLS, CDR2 YYNGEE. The CDR3 nucleotides are TGTGCCAGCAGCCCGGACGGATATTCACCCCTCCACTTT. It translates to CASSPDGYSPLHF.

This clonotype was seen at least ten times. The chain links TRBV10-3 to TRBJ2-5, with D possibly being TRBD1 (5 bases). CDR1 and CDR2 (germline): ENHRY, SYGVKD. Trimming took off 10 bases at V and 1 base at J, with 16 bases between the two ends. The CDR3 has 14 amino acids. The CDR3 DNA reads TGTGCCACCATACAAGACGACAGCCAAGAGACCCAGTACTTC. Protein product: CATIQDDSQETQYF.

This clonotype occurred a few times. A read error may account for a junction end that differs from germline. V and J are TRBV6-1 and TRBJ2-1; a possible D gene is TRBD2 (5 bases). CDR1 is MNHNS, CDR2 SASEGT, per germline. CDR3 length: 12 residues. CDR3 nucleotides: TGTGCCAGCAGTCTTTCTAGCAATAAGCAGTTCTTC. Its translation is CASSLSSNKQFF.